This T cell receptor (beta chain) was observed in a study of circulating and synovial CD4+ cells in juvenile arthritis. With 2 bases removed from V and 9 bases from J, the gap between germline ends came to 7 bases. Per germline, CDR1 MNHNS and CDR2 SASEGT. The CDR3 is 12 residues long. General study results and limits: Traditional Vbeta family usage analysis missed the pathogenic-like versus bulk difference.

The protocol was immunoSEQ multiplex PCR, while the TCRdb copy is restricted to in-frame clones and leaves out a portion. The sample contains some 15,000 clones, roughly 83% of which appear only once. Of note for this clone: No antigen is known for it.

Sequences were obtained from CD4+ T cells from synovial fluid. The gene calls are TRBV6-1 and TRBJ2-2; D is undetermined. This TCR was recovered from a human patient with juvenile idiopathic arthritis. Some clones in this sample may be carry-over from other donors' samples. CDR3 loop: CASSESGWELFF. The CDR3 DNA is TGTGCCAGCAGTGAAAGTGGCTGGGAGCTGTTTTTT.